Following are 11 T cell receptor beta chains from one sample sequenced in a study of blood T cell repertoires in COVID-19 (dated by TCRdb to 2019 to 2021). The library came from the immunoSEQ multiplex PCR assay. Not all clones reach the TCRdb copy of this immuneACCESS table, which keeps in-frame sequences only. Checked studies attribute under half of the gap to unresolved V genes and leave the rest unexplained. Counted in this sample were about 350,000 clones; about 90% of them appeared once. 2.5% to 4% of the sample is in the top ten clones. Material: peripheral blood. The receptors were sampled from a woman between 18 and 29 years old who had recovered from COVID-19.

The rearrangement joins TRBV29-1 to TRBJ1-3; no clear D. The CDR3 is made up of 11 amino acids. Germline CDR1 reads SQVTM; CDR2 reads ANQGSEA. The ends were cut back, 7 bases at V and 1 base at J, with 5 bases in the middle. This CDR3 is CSGRSGNTIYF. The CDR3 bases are TGCAGCGGCAGATCTGGAAACACCATATATTTT. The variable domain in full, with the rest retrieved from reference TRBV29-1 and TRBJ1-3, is SAVISQKPSRDICQRGTSLTIQCQVDSQVTMMFWYRQQPGQSLTLIATANQGSEATYESGFVIDKFPISRPNLTFSTLTVSNMSPEDSSIYLCSGRSGNTIYFGEGSWLTVV.

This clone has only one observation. CDR3 coding DNA: TGTGCCAGCACGGGGGGACTAGCGGGCTACAATGAGCAGTTCTTC. As protein: CASTGGLAGYNEQFF. The rearrangement links TRBV2 to TRBJ2-1; 12 nucleotides line up with TRBD2. In germline, CDR1 is SNHLY, CDR2 FYNNEI. The CDR3 totals 15 residues. Trimming took 7 bases from V and 3 from J; bases not matched to a gene: 4.

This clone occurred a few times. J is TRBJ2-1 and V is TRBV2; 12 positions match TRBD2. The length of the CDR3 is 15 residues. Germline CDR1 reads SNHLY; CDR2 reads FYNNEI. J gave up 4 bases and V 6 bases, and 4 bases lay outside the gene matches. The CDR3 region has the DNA TGTGCCAGCAGGCTTCTAGCGGGAGGGTACAATGAGCAGTTCTTC. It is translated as CASRLLAGGYNEQFF.

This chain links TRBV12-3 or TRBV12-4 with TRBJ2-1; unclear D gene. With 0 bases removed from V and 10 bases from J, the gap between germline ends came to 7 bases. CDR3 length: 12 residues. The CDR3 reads CASSLAPEEQFF. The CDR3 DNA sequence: TGTGCCAGCAGTTTAGCCCCGGAGGAGCAGTTCTTC.

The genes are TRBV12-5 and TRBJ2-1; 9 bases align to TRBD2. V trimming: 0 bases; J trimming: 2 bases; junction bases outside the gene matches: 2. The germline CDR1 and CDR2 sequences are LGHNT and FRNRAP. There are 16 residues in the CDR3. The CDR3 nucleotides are TGTGCTAGTGGTTTGGTCCGACTAGCGGCCTACAATGAGCAGTTCTTC. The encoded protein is CASGLVRLAAYNEQFF. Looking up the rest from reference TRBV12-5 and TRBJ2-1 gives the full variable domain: DARVTQTPRHKVTEMGQEVTMRCQPILGHNTVFWYRQTMMQGLELLAYFRNRAPLDDSGMPKDRFSAEMPDATLATLKIQPSEPRDSAVYFCASGLVRLAAYNEQFFGPGTRLTVL.

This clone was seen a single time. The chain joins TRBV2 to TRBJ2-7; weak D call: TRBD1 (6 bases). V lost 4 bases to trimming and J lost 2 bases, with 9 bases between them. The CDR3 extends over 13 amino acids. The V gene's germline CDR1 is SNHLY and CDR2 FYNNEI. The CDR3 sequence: CASSGQGTYEQYV. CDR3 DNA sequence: TGTGCCAGCAGTGGGCAGGGGACCTACGAGCAGTACGTC.

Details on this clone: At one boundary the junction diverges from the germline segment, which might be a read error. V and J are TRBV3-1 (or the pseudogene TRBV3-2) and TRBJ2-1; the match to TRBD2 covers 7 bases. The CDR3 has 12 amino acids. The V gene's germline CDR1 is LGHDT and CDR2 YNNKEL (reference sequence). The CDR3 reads CASSQWGGSGVF. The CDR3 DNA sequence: TGTGCCAGCAGCCAATGGGGCGGGAGCGGGGTCTTC.

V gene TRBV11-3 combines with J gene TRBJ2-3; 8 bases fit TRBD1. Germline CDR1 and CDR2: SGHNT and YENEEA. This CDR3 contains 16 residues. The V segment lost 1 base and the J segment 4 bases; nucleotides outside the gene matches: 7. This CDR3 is CASSLAPGGWADTQYF. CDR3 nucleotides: TGTGCCAGCAGCTTAGCGCCAGGGGGCTGGGCAGATACGCAGTATTTT.

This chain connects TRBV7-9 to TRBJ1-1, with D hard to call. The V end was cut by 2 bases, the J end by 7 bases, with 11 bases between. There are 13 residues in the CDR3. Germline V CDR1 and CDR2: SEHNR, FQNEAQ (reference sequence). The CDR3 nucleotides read TGTGCCAGCAGCTTACAGGCGGGGATTGAAGCTTTCTTT. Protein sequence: CASSLQAGIEAFF.

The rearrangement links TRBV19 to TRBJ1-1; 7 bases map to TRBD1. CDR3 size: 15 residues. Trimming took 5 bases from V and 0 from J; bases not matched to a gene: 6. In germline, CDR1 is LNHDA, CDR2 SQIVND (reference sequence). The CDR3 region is CASSGDRVLNTEAFF. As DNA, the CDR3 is TGTGCCAGTAGTGGAGACAGGGTACTGAACACTGAAGCTTTCTTT.

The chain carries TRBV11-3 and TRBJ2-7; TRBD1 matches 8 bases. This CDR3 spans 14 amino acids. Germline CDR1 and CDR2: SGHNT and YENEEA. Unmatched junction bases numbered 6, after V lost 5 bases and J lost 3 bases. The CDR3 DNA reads TGTGCCAGCAGCCCAAGGACAGGGAACTACGAGCAGTACGTC. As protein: CASSPRTGNYEQYV.